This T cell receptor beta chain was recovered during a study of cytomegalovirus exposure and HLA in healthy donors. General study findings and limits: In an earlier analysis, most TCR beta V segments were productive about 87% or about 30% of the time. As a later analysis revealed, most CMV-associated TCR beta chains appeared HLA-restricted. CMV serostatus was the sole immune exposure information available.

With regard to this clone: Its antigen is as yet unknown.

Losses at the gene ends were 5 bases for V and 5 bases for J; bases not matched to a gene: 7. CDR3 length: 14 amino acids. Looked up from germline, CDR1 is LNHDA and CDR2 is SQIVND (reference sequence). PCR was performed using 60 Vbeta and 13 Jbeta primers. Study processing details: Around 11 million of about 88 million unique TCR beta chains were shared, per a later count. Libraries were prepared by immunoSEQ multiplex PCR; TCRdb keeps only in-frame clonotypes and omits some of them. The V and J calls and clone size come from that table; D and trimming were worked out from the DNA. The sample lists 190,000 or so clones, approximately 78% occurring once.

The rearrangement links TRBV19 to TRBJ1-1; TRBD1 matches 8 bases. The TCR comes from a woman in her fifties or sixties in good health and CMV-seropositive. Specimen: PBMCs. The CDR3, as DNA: TGTGCCAGTAGTCCCGGACAGGGAGGTACTGAAGCTTTCTTT. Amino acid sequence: CASSPGQGGTEAFF.